A single sample gave rise to the 27 T cell receptor beta chains below, sequenced in a study of shared clonotypes between healthy human individuals. Here immunoSEQ multiplex PCR was the method, and the copy in TCRdb shows in-frame clones only, minus some. The sample lists some 2,100,000 clones, almost 96% seen once, with 0.1% to 0.15% in the top ten. Sequenced material: naive CD4+ T cells sorted from blood. Noted subset: CD45RA+ positively selected. These receptors were collected from a young man in good health.

The J gene is TRBJ2-2, the V gene TRBV10-2; weak D call: TRBD2 (6 bases). Trimming removed 3 bases at V and 7 bases at J, with 18 bases between. In germline, CDR1 is WSHSY, CDR2 SAAADI. There are 16 residues in the CDR3. The CDR3 DNA is TGCGCCAGCAGTGAAGTGCGGGGAGGTGACGTCGGGGAGCTGTTTTTT. This translates into CASSEVRGGDVGELFF.

This chain joins TRBV27 and TRBJ2-7; 8 nucleotides align to TRBD2. V trimming: 5 bases; J trimming: 3 bases; junction bases outside the gene matches: 12. The CDR3 has 16 residues. Germline assignment: CDR1 MNHEY and CDR2 SMNVEV (reference sequence). The CDR3 protein is CASSALGGGLSYEQYF. In nucleotides, the CDR3 is TGTGCCAGCAGTGCCCTCGGGGGGGGGCTAAGCTACGAGCAGTACTTC.

The chain couples TRBV20-1 to TRBJ2-7; D remains unclear. This CDR3 spans 10 amino acids. The germline CDR1 and CDR2 sequences are DFQATT and SNEGSKA (reference sequence). The germline V and J ends were trimmed by 3 bases and 2 bases, with 2 bases remaining between them. The CDR3 DNA reads TGCAGTGCTAGTGCCTACGAGCAGTACTTC. Amino acids: CSASAYEQYF.

The rearrangement links TRBV5-4 to TRBJ1-1, with TRBD1 identical over 8 bases. J was trimmed by 1 base and V by 4 bases; bases with no gene match: 3. This CDR3 has 14 residues. In germline, CDR1 is SGHNT, CDR2 YYREEE (reference sequence). The CDR3 DNA reads TGTGCCAGCAGCATAGACAGGGGGAACACTGAAGCTTTCTTT. It encodes CASSIDRGNTEAFF.

The chain uses TRBV19 and TRBJ2-7, with D uncertain. The length of the CDR3 is 13 residues. Trimming stripped 3 bases from V and 3 bases from J, with 9 bases between. Germline-derived CDR1 and CDR2 are LNHDA and SQIVND (reference sequence). DNA for the CDR3: TGTGCCAGTAGTATTGAGGCTAACTACGAGCAGTACTTC. This gives the protein CASSIEANYEQYF.

The chain uses TRBV28 and TRBJ2-3; 9 bases line up with TRBD2. This CDR3 contains 18 residues. The V gene end was trimmed by 5 bases and the J gene end by 0 bases; junction bases not matched to a gene: 12. Germline CDR1 and CDR2: MDHEN and SYDVKM. The CDR3, as DNA: TGTGCCAGCAGTCCCCTTCGCGGGGGGGCCCTAAGCACAGATACGCAGTATTTT. Protein product: CASSPLRGGALSTDTQYF.

The chain links TRBV28 to TRBJ2-3; tentatively, D is TRBD1 or TRBD2 (5 bases each). The ends were cut back, 7 bases at V and 2 bases at J, with 13 bases in the middle. The germline gives CDR1 MDHEN, CDR2 SYDVKM. CDR3 length: 14 residues. CDR3 nucleotide sequence: TGTGCCAGCACCCGTGGGGGTCCCACAGATACGCAGTATTTT. As protein: CASTRGGPTDTQYF.

In this sample, this clone turned up once. The genes are TRBV7-9 and TRBJ2-5; TRBD2 matches at 8 bases. The CDR3 covers 16 residues. The trim removed 4 bases at V and 3 bases at J, leaving 10 bases unmatched. Per germline, CDR1 SEHNR and CDR2 FQNEAQ (reference sequence). This CDR3 is CASSSPRGGYEETQYF. DNA for the CDR3: TGTGCCAGCAGCTCACCCCGGGGGGGGTACGAAGAGACCCAGTACTTC.

CDR3 in amino acids: CASLASGNVGEQYF. CDR3 DNA sequence: TGTGCCAGTTTGGCTAGCGGGAACGTAGGCGAGCAGTACTTC. The chain links TRBV11-3 to TRBJ2-7; TRBD2 agrees at 9 bases. This CDR3 has 14 amino acids. After removal of 9 bases from V and 6 bases from J, the junction contained 12 bases not matched to a gene. CDR1 and CDR2 from the germline V gene are SGHNT and YENEEA.

The chain employs TRBV7-9 and TRBJ1-4; D is ambiguous. Per germline, CDR1 SEHNR and CDR2 FQNEAQ (reference sequence). V lost 6 bases and J lost 5, with 4 bases in between. The CDR3 has 11 amino acids. The CDR3: CASSQNEKLFF. DNA of the CDR3: TGTGCCAGCAGTCAAAATGAAAAACTGTTTTTT.

This clone was observed a single time. The chain has TRBV19 and TRBJ2-7, with 14 bases lining up with TRBD2. V shed 5 bases and J 4 bases; nucleotides not matched to a gene: 10. The germline CDR1 and CDR2 sequences are LNHDA and SQIVND (reference sequence). The CDR3 consists of 17 residues. The CDR3 loop reads CASSLQTTSGGAYEQYF. CDR3 nucleotides: TGTGCCAGTAGTCTTCAAACGACTAGCGGGGGGGCGTACGAGCAGTACTTC.

J is TRBJ2-7 and V is TRBV5-8; no definite D call. Germline-derived CDR1 and CDR2 are SGHTS and YDEGEE. V was pared by 4 bases and J by 0 bases, with 11 bases between. The CDR3 is 14 amino acids. The CDR3 is CASSPQRGSYEQYF. The DNA for the CDR3 is TGTGCCAGCAGCCCCCAGAGAGGCTCCTACGAGCAGTACTTC.

V and J are TRBV25-1 and TRBJ2-2; D gene uncertain. Per the germline V gene, CDR1 is MGHDK and CDR2 is SYGVNS. The CDR3 runs 15 residues. Deletions cut 8 bases from V and 0 bases from J, with 13 bases between. Here the CDR3 reads CASGRGGTNTGELFF. CDR3 in DNA: TGTGCCAGCGGCCGTGGCGGAACGAACACCGGGGAGCTGTTTTTT.

The rearrangement joins TRBV5-1 to TRBJ2-7; tentative D call: TRBD2 (6 bases). The CDR3 length is 15 residues. V dropped 1 base and J dropped 4 bases, with 15 bases sitting between them. Per germline, CDR1 SGHRS and CDR2 YFSETQ. CDR3 in amino acids: CASSLWGGMGYEQYF. The CDR3 DNA follows: TGCGCCAGCAGCTTGTGGGGCGGGATGGGATACGAGCAGTACTTC.

The chain carries TRBV6-5 and TRBJ2-7; 7 bases are shared with TRBD2. Germline V CDR1 and CDR2: MNHEY, SVGAGI. V was clipped by 2 bases and J by 4 bases; unmatched bases: 2. This CDR3 is built from 13 residues. CDR3 DNA sequence: TGTGCCAGCAGTTACCGGGAGGATTACGAGCAGTACTTC. This codes for CASSYREDYEQYF.

CDR3 DNA sequence: TGTGCCAGCAGCTTGGCCCCAATTGGAGAGACCCAGTACTTC. Translated: CASSLAPIGETQYF. The rearrangement uses TRBV5-4 and TRBJ2-5, with unresolved D. Trimming pared 0 bases from V and 4 bases from J, leaving 10 bases between. From germline, CDR1 is SGHNT and CDR2 YYREEE (reference sequence). This CDR3 comprises 14 residues.

This sequence joins TRBV27 and TRBJ1-5, with D perhaps TRBD1 (6 bases). The germline V gene encodes CDR1 MNHEY and CDR2 SMNVEV (reference sequence). Trimming took off 4 bases at V and 6 bases at J, with 16 bases between the two ends. This CDR3 spans 15 amino acids. CDR3 sequence: CASSSSGVVFQPQHF. Written as DNA, the CDR3 is TGTGCCAGCAGTTCTTCAGGGGTAGTCTTTCAGCCCCAGCATTTT.

This chain links TRBV7-2 with TRBJ2-2; maybe TRBD2 (5 bases). CDR1 is SGHTA, CDR2 FQGNSA, per germline. The CDR3 has 13 amino acids. The V end was cut by 3 bases, the J end by 7 bases, with 9 bases between. The CDR3 loop reads CASSLRVGGELFF. The DNA for the CDR3 is TGTGCCAGCAGCTTGAGGGTAGGCGGGGAGCTGTTTTTT.

The V and J genes are TRBV4-1 and TRBJ2-7; 7 bases are shared with TRBD1. CDR1 is MGHRA, CDR2 YSYEKL, per germline. With V trimmed by 0 bases and J by 7 bases, 9 bases remained unmatched. This CDR3 spans 15 amino acids. For the CDR3, the DNA is TGCGCCAGCAGCCAAGAGGACCGGGACAGTCGGGAGCAGTACTTC. As protein: CASSQEDRDSREQYF.

This clone was recorded once. The chain has TRBV7-2 and TRBJ2-7; 8 nucleotides match TRBD1. V was pared by 0 bases and J by 3 bases, with 7 bases of the junction left unmatched. The CDR3 runs 16 residues. Germline CDR1 SGHTA, CDR2 FQGNSA. The CDR3 nucleotides read TGTGCCAGCAGCTTAGCAGGACAGGGAAGGATCTACGAGCAGTACTTC. Translation gives CASSLAGQGRIYEQYF.

The chain combines TRBV19 with TRBJ1-2; maybe TRBD1 (6 bases). The CDR3 sequence is 15 residues long. V was shortened by 7 bases and J by 3 bases, with 18 bases between the two germline ends. Germline V gene data show CDR1 as LNHDA and CDR2 as SQIVND (reference sequence). CDR3 residues: CASTPKGGDDYGYTF. DNA of the CDR3: TGTGCCAGTACCCCTAAAGGGGGGGACGACTATGGCTACACCTTC. Drawing the rest from reference TRBV19 and TRBJ1-2, the complete variable domain is DGGITQSPKYLFRKEGQNVTLSCEQNLNHDAMYWYRQDPGQGLRLIYYSQIVNDFQKGDIAEGYSVSREKKESFPLTVTSAQKNPTAFYLCASTPKGGDDYGYTFGSGTRLTVV.

The chain is built from TRBV7-9 and TRBJ1-6; 8 nucleotides agree with TRBD1. CDR3 size: 14 residues. In germline, CDR1 is SEHNR, CDR2 FQNEAQ (reference sequence). The ends lost 8 bases at V and 9 bases at J; junction bases unmatched: 9. CDR3 residues: CASGETGESSPLHF. The DNA for the CDR3 is TGTGCCAGCGGCGAGACAGGGGAGAGTTCACCCCTCCACTTT.

The chain is built from TRBV10-3 and TRBJ2-3, with a weak D call TRBD2 (5 bases). Germline assignment: CDR1 ENHRY and CDR2 SYGVKD. V was cut by 0 bases and J by 4 bases, with 8 bases left in between. The CDR3 loop spans 14 amino acids. CDR3 amino acids: CAISESKLADTQYF. The CDR3 region has the DNA TGTGCCATCAGTGAGTCCAAACTAGCAGATACGCAGTATTTT.

This sequence joins TRBV30 and TRBJ2-3, with D uncertain. The CDR3 is 16 residues long. Trimming stripped 2 bases from V and 0 bases from J, with 15 bases between. Germline CDR1 GTSNPN, CDR2 SVGIG (reference sequence). DNA of the CDR3: TGTGCCTGGAGTACCCAACACAGTCTTAGCACAGATACGCAGTATTTT. Amino acid sequence: CAWSTQHSLSTDTQYF.

The rearrangement links TRBV4-3 to TRBJ2-7; tentatively, D is TRBD2 (6 bases). The V end was cut by 0 bases, the J end by 2 bases, with 14 bases between. Germline CDR1 LGHNA, CDR2 YSLEER. The CDR3 has 16 amino acids. CDR3 in DNA: TGCGCCAGCAGCCAAGATTTCGGGGGATGGGCCTACGAGCAGTACTTC. Amino acids: CASSQDFGGWAYEQYF.

This clone was detected only once. This sequence joins TRBV25-1 and TRBJ2-7; 10 positions agree with TRBD1. There are 15 residues in the CDR3. The ends lost 5 bases at V and 2 bases at J; junction bases unmatched: 6. Germline values: CDR1 MGHDK, CDR2 SYGVNS. The CDR3 bases are TGTGCCAGCAGTCCCGGGACAGGGGCGACCTACGAGCAGTACTTC. It is translated as CASSPGTGATYEQYF.

The J gene is TRBJ2-5, the V gene TRBV4-2, with unresolved D. This CDR3 is built from 13 residues. V shed 0 bases and J shed 5 bases, with 7 bases lying between them. Germline V lookup: CDR1 LGHNA, CDR2 YNFKEQ. The CDR3 DNA sequence: TGTGCCAGCAGCCAAGATGCGGCCGAGACCCAGTACTTC. It is translated as CASSQDAAETQYF.